These 5 T cell receptor beta chains share one sample of origin, sequenced in a study of Graves' ophthalmopathy and Graves' hyperthyroidism. RNA served as the template for amplifying TCR beta CDR3 regions. First-round RT-PCR with HTBI primers preceded a second-round multiplex PCR. One entry per CDR3 protein, called by TCRdb with MiXCR from the multiplex PCR reads. The sample consists of over a million distinct CDR3 sequences, around a third of them appearing once. The material sequenced was peripheral blood or thyroid tissue (not recorded which). Receptor source: an adult man with Graves' hyperthyroidism.

This clonotype was observed at least ten times. The rearrangement links TRBV2 to TRBJ1-4; D is unclear. Germline V gene data show CDR1 as SNHLY and CDR2 as FYNNEI. Trimming cost V 5 bases and J 0 bases, with 10 bases left between them. This CDR3 is 15 amino acids long. In DNA, the CDR3 is TGTGCCAGCAGTTCCCGGTTTTCAACTAATGAAAAACTGTTTTTT. This codes for CASSSRFSTNEKLFF.

This clonotype appeared a few times. This sequence may be a read error, since a much larger clone differs from it by one base. This chain links TRBV9 with TRBJ2-5, with TRBD2 as a possible D gene (5 bases). Between the trimmed V and J ends, which lost 4 bases and 9 bases, there was a span of 19 bases. The length of the CDR3 is 14 residues. Germline CDR1 and CDR2: SGDLS and YYNGEE. The CDR3 DNA sequence: TGTGCCAGCAGCTTTCAAACTAGTTCGGAGGCCCAGTACTTC. Protein: CASSFQTSSEAQYF. Complete variable domain (other parts from reference TRBV9 and TRBJ2-5): DSGVTQTPKHLITATGQRVTLRCSPRSGDLSVYWYQQSLDQGLQFLIQYYNGEERAKGNILERFSAQQFPDLHSELNLSSLELGDSALYFCASSFQTSSEAQYFGPGTRLLVL.

This clonotype was counted at least ten times. The J gene is TRBJ1-6, the V gene TRBV27; 9 bases fit TRBD1. Germline CDR1 and CDR2: MNHEY and SMNVEV (reference sequence). The V and J ends lost 5 bases and 10 bases, in that order; junction bases with no gene match: 9. The CDR3 runs to 15 residues. The CDR3 region is CASSKGQGIGSPLHF. The CDR3 DNA reads as TGTGCCAGCAGTAAGGGACAGGGTATTGGCTCACCCCTCCACTTT.

This clonotype was detected only a few times. This sequence joins TRBV4-1 and TRBJ2-7; 10 bases are shared with TRBD1. The CDR3 has 15 amino acids. Trimming removed 3 bases from V and 5 bases from J; junction bases left unmatched: 7. Looked up from germline, CDR1 is MGHRA and CDR2 is YSYEKL. The CDR3 region has the DNA TGCGCCAGCAGCCACATAGGACAGGGGGGGAACGAGCAGTACTTC. This gives the protein CASSHIGQGGNEQYF.

The genes are TRBV7-2 and TRBJ2-7, with 13 bases aligning to TRBD2. Germline trimming cut 5 bases from V and 7 bases from J; bases unmatched to any gene: 17. Germline CDR1 SGHTA, CDR2 FQGNSA. The CDR3 totals 18 residues. The CDR3, as DNA: TGTGCCAGCAGCCCCATGGGACGGAGGACTAGCGGGAGAGAGGAGCAGTACTTC. Translated: CASSPMGRRTSGREEQYF.